The clone carrying this T cell receptor (beta chain) showed up many times. The data stem from a study of spatial heterogeneity in lung cancer. Study summary: There were consistently more beta-chain sequences detected than alpha-chain sequences.

The time point here: sample taken at primary tumor resection. The donor population consisted of some 67 patients with untreated, early-stage non-small cell lung cancer. Germline V gene data show CDR1 as SGHTA and CDR2 as FQGTGA. Between the trimmed V and J ends, which lost 5 bases and 2 bases, there was a span of 6 bases. The CDR3 covers 13 residues. TCRdb re-analysed the 5' RACE reads in MiXCR, keeping a single row per CDR3 protein. This table has 40,000 to 45,000 distinct CDR3 sequences, 6.8% appearing once. The sample consisted of PBMCs, taken at surgery. This chain links TRBV7-3 with TRBJ2-2; no definite D call. The clonotype comes from a female donor with early-stage non-small cell lung cancer. The CDR3 spells CASSPLNTGELFF. The DNA of the CDR3 is TGTGCCAGCAGCCCACTTAACACCGGGGAGCTGTTTTTT.